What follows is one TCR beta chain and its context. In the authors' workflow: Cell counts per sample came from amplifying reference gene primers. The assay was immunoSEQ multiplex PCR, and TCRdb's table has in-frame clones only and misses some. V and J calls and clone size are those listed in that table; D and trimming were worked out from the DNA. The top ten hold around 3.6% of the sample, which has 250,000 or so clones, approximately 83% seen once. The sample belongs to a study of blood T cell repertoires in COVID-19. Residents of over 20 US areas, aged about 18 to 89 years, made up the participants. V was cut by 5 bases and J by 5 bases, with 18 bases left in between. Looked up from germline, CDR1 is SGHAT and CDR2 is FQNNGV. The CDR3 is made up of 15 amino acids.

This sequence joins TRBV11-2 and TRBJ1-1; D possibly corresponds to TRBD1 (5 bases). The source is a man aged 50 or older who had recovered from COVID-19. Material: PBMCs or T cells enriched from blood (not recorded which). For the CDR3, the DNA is TGTGCCAGCAGCCTCCCGGGATTGGGGGGGACTGAAGCTTTCTTT. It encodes CASSLPGLGGTEAFF.